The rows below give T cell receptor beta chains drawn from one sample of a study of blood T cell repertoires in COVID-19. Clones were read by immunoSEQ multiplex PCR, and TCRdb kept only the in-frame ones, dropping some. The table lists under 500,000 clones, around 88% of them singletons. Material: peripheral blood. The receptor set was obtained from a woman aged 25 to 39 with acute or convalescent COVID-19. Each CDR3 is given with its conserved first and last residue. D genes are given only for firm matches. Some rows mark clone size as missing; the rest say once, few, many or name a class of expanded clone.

DNA: TGTGCCATCAGTGAGGGACAGGGGTTAGACTCTGGAAACACCATATATTTT
CDR3: CAISEGQGLDSGNTIYF
D: TRBD1
J: TRBJ1-3
V: TRBV10-3
size: .

DNA: TGCGCCAGCAGCTTGCAGGGAGGGGCCGAGCAGTACTTC
CDR3: CASSLQGGAEQYF
D: TRBD2
J: TRBJ2-7
V: TRBV5-1
size: .

DNA: TGTGCCAGCAGCGTAGCTGGCAACCCCTACGAGCAGTACTTC
CDR3: CASSVAGNPYEQYF
D: .
J: TRBJ2-7
V: TRBV9
size: few

DNA: TGTGCCAGCAGCCAATCAAGTGGGACAGGGGGTGGCTACACCTTC
CDR3: CASSQSSGTGGGYTF
D: TRBD1
J: TRBJ1-2
V: TRBV3-1/TRBV3-2
size: .

DNA: TGTGCCAGCACCCAATCGGGGGAGTCAGTCTATGGCTACACCTTC
CDR3: CASTQSGESVYGYTF
D: .
J: TRBJ1-2
V: TRBV2
size: .

DNA: TGTGCCAGCAGCACTGATAGCTCCTACAATGAGCAGTTCTTC
CDR3: CASSTDSSYNEQFF
D: .
J: TRBJ2-1
V: TRBV5-6
size: .

DNA: TGTGCCAGCAGCCAAGATTGGGGGGGCGGGGAGCTGTTTTTT
CDR3: CASSQDWGGGELFF
D: TRBD2
J: TRBJ2-2
V: TRBV3-1/TRBV3-2
size: .

DNA: TGTGCCAGCAGTAACACGGGACACTTGAACACTGAAGCTTTCTTT
CDR3: CASSNTGHLNTEAFF
D: .
J: TRBJ1-1
V: TRBV28
size: .

DNA: TGTGCCAGCATTCCCCTAGGGAGAAGGTACACTGAAGCTTTCTTT
CDR3: CASIPLGRRYTEAFF
D: .
J: TRBJ1-1
V: TRBV28
size: .

DNA: TGTGCCAGCAGCCAAGAAGACAGGCCCGGCACAGATACGCAGTATTTT
CDR3: CASSQEDRPGTDTQYF
D: .
J: TRBJ2-3
V: TRBV3-1/TRBV3-2
size: .

DNA: TGTGCCAGCAGCCAAGAGCTACAGGGGGGGAACGAGCAGTACTTC
CDR3: CASSQELQGGNEQYF
D: .
J: TRBJ2-7
V: TRBV4-2
size: .

DNA: TGTGCCAGCAGCTACAGAGGACAACCCTCCTACGAGCAGTACTTC
CDR3: CASSYRGQPSYEQYF
D: .
J: TRBJ2-7
V: TRBV5-4
size: .

DNA: TGTGCCAGCAGGCGACAGGGGAGTGGGGGCTACACCTTC
CDR3: CASRRQGSGGYTF
D: TRBD1
J: TRBJ1-2
V: TRBV2
size: .

DNA: TGCGCCAGCAGCCAATTAGCTGGAGCGCTCACCGGGGAGCTGTTTTTT
CDR3: CASSQLAGALTGELFF
D: .
J: TRBJ2-2
V: TRBV4-1
size: .

DNA: TGTGCCAGCAGTTCCTTCGACTCACTAGCCTACGAGCAGTACTTC
CDR3: CASSSFDSLAYEQYF
D: .
J: TRBJ2-7
V: TRBV6-5
size: .

DNA: TGTGCCAGCAATAAAGGTGGGACACCGCCCTACGAGCAGTACTTC
CDR3: CASNKGGTPPYEQYF
D: .
J: TRBJ2-7
V: TRBV2
size: .

DNA: TGTGCCAGCAGCAACACAGGGGGCCCCCCCAACGAGCAGTTCTTC
CDR3: CASSNTGGPPNEQFF
D: TRBD1
J: TRBJ2-1
V: TRBV5-6
size: .

DNA: TGTGCCAGCAGCGAACCGGGACAGGGCTACAATGAGCAGTTCTTC
CDR3: CASSEPGQGYNEQFF
D: TRBD1
J: TRBJ2-1
V: TRBV7-9
size: few

DNA: TGTGCCAGCAGCAACCAAAGGGACAGGGGGAACACTGAAGCTTTCTTT
CDR3: CASSNQRDRGNTEAFF
D: TRBD1
J: TRBJ1-1
V: TRBV6-4
size: .

DNA: TGTGCCACCAGCAGAGAGGGTTCACTAGGCCAAGAGACCCAGTACTTC
CDR3: CATSREGSLGQETQYF
D: .
J: TRBJ2-5
V: TRBV15
size: .

DNA: TGTGCCAGCAGTCTGCGGGGGCCTGCCGGAAACACCATATATTTT
CDR3: CASSLRGPAGNTIYF
D: .
J: TRBJ1-3
V: TRBV2
size: .

DNA: TGTGCCTGGAGTGGGGACAGAAGAACTGAAGCTTTCTTT
CDR3: CAWSGDRRTEAFF
D: TRBD1
J: TRBJ1-1
V: TRBV30
size: .

DNA: TGTGCCAGCAGCGTAGGGACAGGGGGCTTTTACGAGCAGTACTTC
CDR3: CASSVGTGGFYEQYF
D: TRBD1
J: TRBJ2-7
V: TRBV9
size: .

DNA: TGTGCCAGCAGCGTAGTCAGCACAGGGACTGAAGCTTTCTTT
CDR3: CASSVVSTGTEAFF
D: .
J: TRBJ1-1
V: TRBV9
size: .

DNA: TGTGCCAGCAGGTCCGGGGTCTACTACGAGCAGTACTTC
CDR3: CASRSGVYYEQYF
D: .
J: TRBJ2-7
V: TRBV28
size: .

DNA: TGTGCCAGCAGCCAAGGGGGGACAGGGGACCAGCCCCAGCATTTT
CDR3: CASSQGGTGDQPQHF
D: TRBD1
J: TRBJ1-5
V: TRBV4-2
size: .

DNA: TGTGCCAGCAGTTTATATCGGGGAGTGGATGAGCAGTTCTTC
CDR3: CASSLYRGVDEQFF
D: .
J: TRBJ2-1
V: TRBV27
size: .

DNA: TGTGCCAGCAGTCTCCAGACAGGGGGAGAGACCCAGTACTTC
CDR3: CASSLQTGGETQYF
D: TRBD1
J: TRBJ2-5
V: TRBV6-5
size: .

DNA: TGTGCCAGCAGCGTAAGACCGGGACAGCAGAATTCACCCCTCCACTTT
CDR3: CASSVRPGQQNSPLHF
D: TRBD1
J: TRBJ1-6
V: TRBV9
size: .

DNA: TGTGCCACCCTCGAGTCCCTATCTAACTATGGCTACACCTTC
CDR3: CATLESLSNYGYTF
D: .
J: TRBJ1-2
V: TRBV24-1
size: .

DNA: TGTGCCAGCAGTTCCAGGGATCTAGTGAGTTCACCCCTCCACTTT
CDR3: CASSSRDLVSSPLHF
D: .
J: TRBJ1-6
V: TRBV6-5
size: .

DNA: TGTGCCAGCAGTCCCCTTGCCACCGGCTATGGCTACACCTTC
CDR3: CASSPLATGYGYTF
D: .
J: TRBJ1-2
V: TRBV27
size: once

DNA: TGTGCCAGCAGTTACAGTAGGAACACTGAAGCTTTCTTT
CDR3: CASSYSRNTEAFF
D: .
J: TRBJ1-1
V: TRBV6-5
size: .

DNA: TGTGCCAGCAGCGAGGTCGGGACTACAAACAATGAGCAGTTCTTC
CDR3: CASSEVGTTNNEQFF
D: TRBD2
J: TRBJ2-1
V: TRBV9
size: .

DNA: TGCGCCAGCAGCTGGGAGGGTATCGATGGCTACACCTTC
CDR3: CASSWEGIDGYTF
D: .
J: TRBJ1-2
V: TRBV5-1
size: .

DNA: TGTGCCAGCAGCCAAGAGGGACGGGGGGGCGTTCTCTCTACGCAGTATTTT
CDR3: CASSQEGRGGVLSTQYF
D: TRBD2
J: TRBJ2-3
V: TRBV4-2
size: .

DNA: TGTGCCAGCAGCCGACAGGGACGAGAAAAACTGTTTTTT
CDR3: CASSRQGREKLFF
D: TRBD1
J: TRBJ1-4
V: TRBV28
size: .

DNA: TGCGCCAGCAGCCAAGATCTAAAGGGACTTCAAGAGACCCAGTACTTC
CDR3: CASSQDLKGLQETQYF
D: .
J: TRBJ2-5
V: TRBV4-1
size: .

DNA: TGCGCCAGCAGTCGGGCGGGGGGGCAAGAGACCCAGTACTTC
CDR3: CASSRAGGQETQYF
D: TRBD2
J: TRBJ2-5
V: TRBV4-1
size: .

DNA: TGCGCCAGCAGCTTGGGCCCGGGATCGAACACTGAAGCTTTCTTT
CDR3: CASSLGPGSNTEAFF
D: .
J: TRBJ1-1
V: TRBV5-1
size: .

DNA: TGTGCCAGCAGCTTAATGCGGGGGGGATCGTACGGAGAGACCCAGTACTTC
CDR3: CASSLMRGGSYGETQYF
D: TRBD2
J: TRBJ2-5
V: TRBV11-2
size: .

DNA: TGTGCCAGAAAAGACGGGACTGAAGCTTTCTTT
CDR3: CARKDGTEAFF
D: .
J: TRBJ1-1
V: TRBV19
size: few

DNA: TGTGCCAGTAACACAGGGGCGCTTAACTATGGCTACACCTTC
CDR3: CASNTGALNYGYTF
D: TRBD1
J: TRBJ1-2
V: TRBV19
size: few

DNA: TGTGCCAGCAGACCCGACAGGGAAGGAAACACCATATATTTT
CDR3: CASRPDREGNTIYF
D: TRBD1
J: TRBJ1-3
V: TRBV2
size: .

DNA: TGTGCCACCAGTGATAGAGGACAGGGTGGCATCGACGAGCAGTACTTC
CDR3: CATSDRGQGGIDEQYF
D: TRBD1
J: TRBJ2-7
V: TRBV24-1
size: .

DNA: TGTGCCAGTAGTATCGATTCGGGACAGGGGGTGTGGAGTCCCTATAGCAATCAGCCCCAGCATTTT
CDR3: CASSIDSGQGVWSPYSNQPQHF
D: TRBD1
J: TRBJ1-5
V: TRBV19
size: .

DNA: TGCGCCAGCAGCTTCACGGGGAACGAGCAGTACTTC
CDR3: CASSFTGNEQYF
D: .
J: TRBJ2-7
V: TRBV5-1
size: .

DNA: TGTGCCAGCAGGAGAAGGTCACAGGGCGACGAGCAGTACTTC
CDR3: CASRRRSQGDEQYF
D: .
J: TRBJ2-7
V: TRBV2
size: .

DNA: TGTGCCTGGACCGGGACAGATTCCTACGAGCAGTACTTC
CDR3: CAWTGTDSYEQYF
D: TRBD1
J: TRBJ2-7
V: TRBV30
size: .

DNA: TGCGCCAGCAGCTTGGTCGCTCGTCAGTACACAGATACGCAGTATTTT
CDR3: CASSLVARQYTDTQYF
D: .
J: TRBJ2-3
V: TRBV5-1
size: .

DNA: TGTGCCGGAACCGGGACAAACTCCTACGAGCAGTACTTC
CDR3: CAGTGTNSYEQYF
D: .
J: TRBJ2-7
V: TRBV2
size: .

DNA: TGTGCCAGCAGACTGGGACAGCCCAATCAGCCCCAGCATTTT
CDR3: CASRLGQPNQPQHF
D: TRBD1
J: TRBJ1-5
V: TRBV6-6
size: .

DNA: TGTGCCAGCAGCCACTGGGGACAGGTAACGACTGAAGCTTTCTTT
CDR3: CASSHWGQVTTEAFF
D: TRBD1
J: TRBJ1-1
V: TRBV3-1/TRBV3-2
size: once